This TCR beta chain was retrieved from a study of control samples from healthy donors and cancer patients (dated by TCRdb to 2019 to 2021). Concerning this clone: The specificity of this receptor is unknown. Base quality data are lacking; no much larger clone is found one base away.

From the cysteine through the valine, the CDR3 covers 11 amino acids. Solely the CDR3 DNA is kept, with 33 bases framed from the first base. CDR1 is given as SGHNT and CDR2 as YENEEA, both from the germline V gene. The library was built by means of the immunoSEQ multiplex PCR assay. Held by TCRdb, this immuneACCESS table contains in-frame sequences only and omits some clones. Under half of the omission traces to an unresolved V gene where checked; the cause of the rest is unknown. The sample profile shows about 120,000 clones; 93% of them were found once. Jointly, the top ten make up roughly 2.7% of the sample.

This receptor chain uses TRBV11-3 and TRBJ2-7; TRBD2 matches 7 bases in the middle. The TCR comes from a man aged 25-40 years in good health. Material: blood. Here the CDR3 is given as CASRVRTRGSV. Read as DNA, the sequence is TGTGCCAGCAGGGTTAGGACTAGAGGTAGCGTC.